This paragraph covers one T cell receptor (beta chain) sequence. TCRdb used MiXCR to reprocess the 5' RACE reads, holding one entry per CDR3 protein. Of hundreds of thousands of distinct CDR3 sequences listed, 21% were seen once; the top ten hold roughly 4%. The sample belongs to a study of identical twins. The V and J ends lost 5 bases and 2 bases, in that order; junction bases with no gene match: 9. The CDR3 runs to 17 residues. The V gene's germline CDR1 is LGHNT and CDR2 FRNRAP. These same data were also listed under a study on T cells expressing NK-cell markers. From that second work: The authors derived TCR beta repertoires from sorted CD3+CD56+NKG2C+, CD3+CD56+NKG2C- and CD3+CD56-NKG2C+ T cells.

The gene calls are TRBV12-5 and TRBJ2-3, with TRBD2 identical over 11 bases. The clonotype was recovered from a woman aged 18-35 years in good health. Sequences were obtained from PBMCs. The chain's CDR3 is CASGPAWTSGFTDTQYF. The CDR3 DNA reads TGTGCTAGTGGTCCGGCATGGACTAGCGGGTTCACAGATACGCAGTATTTT.